This TCR beta chain was captured in a study of a mutant IDH1 vaccine in newly diagnosed glioma. Study-wide context: The vaccination schedule gave patients eight doses in weeks 1, 3, 5, 7, 11, 15, 19 and 23. Among treated patients, roughly 62% were male and around 40% female, and mean age was approximately 40 years. Antecedent treatment encompassed radiotherapy, temozolomide, or their combination; the majority received both.

Data came from immunoSEQ multiplex PCR; TCRdb stores just in-frame clones and leaves some out. The table shows about 82,000 clones, with roughly 85% occurring only once. Regarding time point: week 23, last vaccination. Each dose delivered 300 ug of mutant IDH1 20-mer peptide subcutaneously with imiquimod. The CDR3 loop spans 16 amino acids. CDR1 is SGHDT, CDR2 YYEEEE, per germline. V was trimmed by 3 bases and J by 0 bases, leaving 13 bases between them. Study conclusions and caveats: Pseudoprogression apparently lacked any relation to changes in top peripheral T cell clonotypes.

This clone has a handful of counts. Its specificity is unknown. V gene TRBV5-6 combines with J gene TRBJ2-1, with unresolved D. The receptor's source is a man aged 30 to 39 with glioma. Some clones in this sample may be carry-over from other donors' samples. Sequencing was performed on PBMCs, taken from a glioma patient whose treatment included an IDH1 peptide vaccine. The CDR3 coding sequence is TGTGCCAGCAGCTCTTACACAATCTTCTCCTACAATGAGCAGTTCTTC. Protein: CASSSYTIFSYNEQFF.